The clone carrying this T cell receptor beta chain was detected ten times or more. The target antigen is unknown. The data were obtained in a study of regulatory T cells in long-lasting Graves disease. The time point here: newly diagnosed GD, antithyroid drugs for less than 3 months. Researchers made the TCR library from RNA that was extracted from PBMCs. Whole-study findings and limits: Peripheral blood, not thyroid tissue, was the sole material studied.

Arm-PCR of CDR3 regions with iRepertoire HTBI primers generated TCR beta libraries. TCRdb redid the calling of the multiplex PCR reads with MiXCR, one entry per CDR3 protein. This table has under 800,000 distinct CDR3 sequences, less than 20% appearing once. Separately, the same data were catalogued under a study of T cells in Graves' hyperthyroidism and ophthalmopathy.

The sequencing used peripheral blood mononuclear cells (PBMCs), collected at new diagnosis, from a patient treated with antithyroid drugs. The receptor was isolated from a woman aged 25 to 45 with Graves disease.

CDR3 region: CASSSTGTGTQYF. CDR3 DNA: TGTGCCAGCAGTTCGACAGGGACGGGGACCCAGTACTTC. The gene calls are TRBV7-9 and TRBJ2-5, with 7 positions matching TRBD1. In germline, CDR1 is SEHNR, CDR2 FQNEAQ (reference sequence). There are 13 residues in the CDR3. V was pared by 6 bases and J by 7 bases, with 8 bases of the junction left unmatched.